This TCR beta chain is from a study of regulatory T cells in long-lasting Graves disease. In its sample, this clonotype was seen many times. What it binds is not known. Combining iRepertoire HTBI primers with Arm-PCR of CDR3 regions, the authors built TCR beta libraries. TCRdb fed the multiplex PCR reads into MiXCR, producing one record per CDR3 protein. This sample has a few hundred thousand distinct CDR3 sequences; approximately 23% occur once, and the top ten carry about 29%. Study-wide results and caveats: Researchers examined only peripheral blood and not thyroid tissue. Persistent cases of Graves' showed reduced TCR diversity relative to newly diagnosed patients.

Germline assignment: CDR1 SNHLY and CDR2 FYNNEI. The length of the CDR3 is 15 residues. Germline trimming cut 6 bases from V and 7 bases from J; bases unmatched to any gene: 7. Time point defined: persistent/refractory GD, antithyroid drugs over 5 years with positive TRAb. Researchers made the TCR library from RNA that was extracted from PBMCs. This rearrangement joins TRBV2 to TRBJ1-6, with 9 bases aligning to TRBD1. The origin of this receptor is a woman aged 40 to 50 with Graves disease. The specimen was peripheral blood mononuclear cells (PBMCs), collected when the disease was refractory, from a patient treated with antithyroid drugs. The CDR3 loop reads CASRGRTGVNSPLHF. CDR3 sequence (DNA): TGTGCCAGCAGGGGTAGGACAGGGGTCAATTCACCCCTCCACTTT.